Below, 22 T cell receptor beta chains from the same sample are listed, as sequenced in a study of blood T cell repertoires in COVID-19. Only in-frame clones appear in the TCRdb table, and some are missing; sequencing was by immunoSEQ multiplex PCR. The data show about 330,000 clones, approximately 90% seen once. Sequenced material: peripheral blood. These receptors were collected from a woman aged 45 to 65 with active or convalescent COVID-19.

In its sample, this clone was seen a few times. The rearrangement links TRBV30 to TRBJ2-1; 7 nucleotides align to TRBD1. The CDR3 is 12 residues long. The trim removed 4 bases at V and 12 bases at J, leaving 9 bases unmatched. Germline assignment: CDR1 GTSNPN and CDR2 SVGIG (reference sequence). The CDR3 nucleotides are TGTGCCTGGAAATACAGGGGTAGGGGGCAGTTCTTC. Translated, it gives CAWKYRGRGQFF.

The genes are TRBV11-2 and TRBJ2-1; weak D call: TRBD1 (5 bases). CDR3 length: 16 amino acids. The ends were cut back, 3 bases at V and 8 bases at J, with 20 bases in the middle. Germline assignment: CDR1 SGHAT and CDR2 FQNNGV. CDR3 DNA: TGTGCCAGCAGCTTGGGTCTAGGGGCGACGAGCGATGAGCAGTTCTTC. As protein: CASSLGLGATSDEQFF.

This chain connects TRBV5-4 to TRBJ2-1; 8 bases are shared with TRBD1. Germline loops: CDR1 SGHNT, CDR2 YYREEE (reference sequence). Trimming removed 4 bases from V and 10 bases from J; junction bases left unmatched: 7. The CDR3 is 13 amino acids. The chain's CDR3 is CASSASGGWEQFF. The DNA for the CDR3 is TGTGCCAGCAGCGCCTCAGGGGGCTGGGAGCAGTTCTTC.

This clone was observed a few times. V and J are TRBV19 and TRBJ1-6; possible D gene TRBD1, 5 bases. The CDR3 is 15 amino acids. The V gene's germline CDR1 is LNHDA and CDR2 SQIVND (reference sequence). V gave up 5 bases and J gave up 4 bases, with 12 bases separating them. CDR3: CASSGPGVYNSPLHF. Written as DNA, the CDR3 is TGTGCCAGTAGTGGTCCGGGGGTGTATAATTCACCCCTCCACTTT.

Only one count was recorded for this clone. The rearrangement uses TRBV2 and TRBJ2-2; tentative D call: TRBD2 (6 bases). The ends were cut back, 7 bases at V and 3 bases at J, with 15 bases in the middle. The CDR3 has 15 amino acids. Looked up from germline, CDR1 is SNHLY and CDR2 is FYNNEI. CDR3 nucleotide sequence: TGTGCCAGCACCTTGACTAGAGGAGACACCGGGGAGCTGTTTTTT. It specifies CASTLTRGDTGELFF.

The table lists this clone with a count of one. The chain employs TRBV2 and TRBJ2-1, with D tentatively TRBD2 (5 bases). The CDR3 has 13 residues. The germline V gene encodes CDR1 SNHLY and CDR2 FYNNEI. Trimming cost V 6 bases and J 3 bases, with 9 bases left between them. The DNA for the CDR3 is TGTGCCAGCAGCCCCCGGGACTACAATGAGCAGTTCTTC. Protein sequence: CASSPRDYNEQFF. Filled out from reference TRBV2 and TRBJ2-1, the complete variable domain reads EPEVTQTPSHQVTQMGQEVILRCVPISNHLYFYWYRQILGQKVEFLVSFYNNEISEKSEIFDDQFSVERPDGSNFTLKIRSTKLEDSAMYFCASSPRDYNEQFFGPGTRLTVL.

This CDR3 is CASSYQGYEKLFF. The CDR3 coding sequence is TGTGCCAGCAGTTACCAGGGATATGAAAAACTGTTTTTT. This sequence joins TRBV11-2 and TRBJ1-4, with D possibly being TRBD1 (5 bases). The CDR3 length is 13 residues. Germline V CDR1 and CDR2: SGHAT, FQNNGV. With 6 bases removed from V and 6 bases from J, the gap between germline ends came to 11 bases.

CDR3 sequence (DNA): TGTGCCAGCAACTTTATAGCCGGCACTGAAGCTTTCTTT. It translates to CASNFIAGTEAFF. This chain connects TRBV12-3 or TRBV12-4 to TRBJ1-1; D is unclear. The CDR3 contains 13 residues. Trimming took off 7 bases at V and 4 bases at J, with 13 bases between the two ends.

This chain joins TRBV19 and TRBJ2-1; TRBD2 matches 13 bases. Germline V CDR1 and CDR2: LNHDA, SQIVND (reference sequence). The CDR3 is made up of 18 amino acids. V lost 4 bases, J lost 3 bases, and 9 bases stayed unmatched. The chain's CDR3 is CASSKSRTSGSDYNEQFF. The CDR3 DNA sequence: TGTGCCAGTAGTAAAAGCAGGACTAGCGGGAGCGACTACAATGAGCAGTTCTTC.

V is TRBV7-2 and J is TRBJ1-4; D unresolved. The V and J ends lost 6 bases and 2 bases respectively, with 10 bases between them. The CDR3 is 14 residues long. Germline V gives CDR1 SGHTA, CDR2 FQGNSA. This CDR3 reads CASSSGGTNEKLFF. Here the CDR3 DNA reads TGTGCCAGCAGTTCTGGAGGGACTAATGAAAAACTGTTTTTT. The variable domain in full, with the rest retrieved from reference TRBV7-2 and TRBJ1-4, is GAGVSQSPSNKVTEKGKDVELRCDPISGHTALYWYRQSLGQGLEFLIYFQGNSAPDKSGLPSDRFSAERTGGSVSTLTIQRTQQEDSAVYLCASSSGGTNEKLFFGSGTQLSVL.

This chain connects TRBV18 to TRBJ2-7, with 10 bases fitting TRBD1. V was clipped by 3 bases and J by 3 bases; unmatched bases: 5. Per germline, CDR1 KGHSH and CDR2 LQKENI. CDR3 size: 15 residues. CDR3 amino acids: CASSPAGTGDYEQYF. CDR3 nucleotide sequence: TGTGCCAGCTCACCCGCCGGGACAGGGGACTACGAGCAGTACTTC.

The table lists this clone with a few counts. This sequence joins TRBV28 and TRBJ1-5; D perhaps matches TRBD1 (6 bases). The CDR3 contains 14 residues. Trimming took off 6 bases at V and 1 base at J, with 10 bases between the two ends. Germline CDR1 and CDR2: MDHEN and SYDVKM. CDR3: CASRPGQSNQPQHF. The CDR3 bases are TGTGCCAGCAGACCCGGACAGAGCAATCAGCCCCAGCATTTT.

J is TRBJ1-4 and V is TRBV30; D not resolved. The CDR3 sequence is 14 residues long. CDR1 is GTSNPN, CDR2 SVGIG, per germline (reference sequence). V gave up 3 bases and J gave up 4 bases, with 12 bases separating them. Written as DNA, the CDR3 is TGTGCCTGGAGCATGGACTCCAGTAATGAAAAACTGTTTTTT. Protein product: CAWSMDSSNEKLFF.

This rearrangement joins TRBV19 to TRBJ1-6; 7 bases match TRBD1. CDR1 LNHDA and CDR2 SQIVND come from the germline V gene (reference sequence). The V and J ends lost 4 bases and 9 bases, in that order; junction bases with no gene match: 6. CDR3 size: 14 residues. The CDR3 is CASSTATGPSPLHF. CDR3 coding DNA: TGTGCCAGTAGTACAGCGACAGGGCCTTCACCCCTCCACTTT. Full variable domain (rest looked up from reference TRBV19 and TRBJ1-6): DGGITQSPKYLFRKEGQNVTLSCEQNLNHDAMYWYRQDPGQGLRLIYYSQIVNDFQKGDIAEGYSVSREKKESFPLTVTSAQKNPTAFYLCASSTATGPSPLHFGNGTRLTVT.

The V call is TRBV5-1, the J call TRBJ1-2; D perhaps matches TRBD1 (5 bases). The CDR3 loop spans 12 amino acids. Trimming took 3 bases from V and 8 from J, leaving 11 bases between them. The germline V gene has CDR1 SGHRS and CDR2 YFSETQ. CDR3 amino acids: CASSSQGIGYTF. The CDR3 nucleotides are TGCGCCAGCAGCTCCCAGGGCATCGGCTACACCTTC. Using reference TRBV5-1 and TRBJ1-2 for the parts outside the CDR3, the full variable domain is KAGVTQTPRYLIKTRGQQVTLSCSPISGHRSVSWYQQTPGQGLQFLFEYFSETQRNKGNFPGRFSGRQFSNSRSEMNVSTLELGDSALYLCASSSQGIGYTFGSGTRLTVV.

The chain carries TRBV5-1 and TRBJ1-2; 8 nucleotides line up with TRBD1. This CDR3 contains 18 residues. Germline trimming cut 2 bases from V and 0 bases from J; bases unmatched to any gene: 12. The germline V gene encodes CDR1 SGHRS and CDR2 YFSETQ. The CDR3 loop reads CASSFSSQGGNTNYGYTF. For the CDR3, the DNA is TGCGCCAGCAGCTTTAGTTCACAGGGGGGAAATACTAACTATGGCTACACCTTC.

In its sample, this clone was seen once. V and J are TRBV7-2 and TRBJ2-7, with TRBD1 as a possible D gene (5 bases). The germline V gene has CDR1 SGHTA and CDR2 FQGNSA. The CDR3 consists of 15 residues. The V gene lost 2 bases and the J gene lost 3 bases, with 14 bases spanning the gap. Here the CDR3 reads CASSLSRDSYYEQYF. CDR3 DNA sequence: TGTGCCAGCAGCTTATCCAGAGACAGTTACTACGAGCAGTACTTC.

The V and J genes are TRBV4-1 and TRBJ1-2; 7 bases match TRBD1. Germline V gives CDR1 MGHRA, CDR2 YSYEKL. This CDR3 region has 14 residues. J gave up 8 bases and V 0 bases, and 6 bases lay outside the gene matches. The CDR3 is CASSQEQGQGGYTF. The CDR3 DNA reads TGCGCCAGCAGCCAAGAACAGGGGCAAGGAGGCTACACCTTC.

V gene TRBV7-9 combines with J gene TRBJ1-1; D remains unclear. The CDR3 contains 15 residues. V lost 2 bases and J 1 base, leaving 11 bases between the germline ends. Germline values: CDR1 SEHNR, CDR2 FQNEAQ (reference sequence). DNA for the CDR3: TGTGCCAGCAGCTTATTTATAGGGAGGAACACTGAAGCTTTCTTT. The encoded protein is CASSLFIGRNTEAFF.

CDR3 in amino acids: CASSTYRDKAFF. The CDR3 DNA reads as TGTGCCAGCAGCACCTACCGGGACAAAGCTTTCTTT. The rearrangement joins TRBV11-2 to TRBJ1-1; D may be TRBD1 (6 bases). Germline assignment: CDR1 SGHAT and CDR2 FQNNGV. V was clipped by 5 bases and J by 9 bases, with 13 bases between them. The CDR3 contains 12 residues.

This clone appeared a single time. This rearrangement joins TRBV5-1 to TRBJ2-3; no definite D call. This CDR3 region has 16 residues. Germline CDR1 SGHRS, CDR2 YFSETQ. The V gene lost 0 bases and the J gene lost 1 base, with 12 bases spanning the gap. As DNA, the CDR3 is TGCGCCAGCAGCTTGGCCAATCCCGCGGGCACAGATACGCAGTATTTT. Protein product: CASSLANPAGTDTQYF. The whole variable domain, filled in from reference TRBV5-1 and TRBJ2-3, reads KAGVTQTPRYLIKTRGQQVTLSCSPISGHRSVSWYQQTPGQGLQFLFEYFSETQRNKGNFPGRFSGRQFSNSRSEMNVSTLELGDSALYLCASSLANPAGTDTQYFGPGTRLTVL.

This clone was recorded a few times. This chain joins TRBV7-9 and TRBJ1-1; D unresolved. The V end was cut by 0 bases, the J end by 0 bases, with 8 bases between. This CDR3 is built from 15 residues. In germline, CDR1 is SEHNR, CDR2 FQNEAQ (reference sequence). The CDR3 DNA is TGTGCCAGCAGCTTAGCGGCTTACATGAACACTGAAGCTTTCTTT. This encodes CASSLAAYMNTEAFF.